These T cell receptor beta chains were read from a single sample in a study of T cell responses to AZD1222 COVID-19 vaccine. Repertoires were generated with immunoSEQ multiplex PCR, while TCRdb's copy carries only in-frame clones and drops some. Among about 120,000 clones listed, roughly 87% were seen once. Sequencing used peripheral blood, obtained on day 0 of AZD1222 vaccination. The origin of the receptors is an adult in good health. Each CDR3 is given with its conserved first and last residue. A D gene is named only where the DNA matches it firmly. Where a row states a size, it is once, few, many or the class of an expanded clone; other rows omit it.

j_call: TRBJ1-2; clone_size: few; d_call: -; v_call: TRBV5-4; cdr3_aa: CASSPNVEGGRYTF; cdr3_nt: TGTGCCAGCAGCCCCAATGTGGAGGGAGGTAGATACACCTTC
j_call: TRBJ1-1; clone_size: -; d_call: -; v_call: TRBV7-8; cdr3_aa: CASSLVGGEEAFF; cdr3_nt: TGTGCCAGCAGCTTAGTCGGGGGGGAAGAAGCTTTCTTT
j_call: TRBJ1-4; clone_size: -; d_call: -; v_call: TRBV5-4; cdr3_aa: CASSLQLGTNEKLFF; cdr3_nt: TGTGCCAGCAGCTTACAGCTTGGGACCAATGAAAAACTGTTTTTT
j_call: TRBJ2-7; clone_size: -; d_call: -; v_call: TRBV30; cdr3_aa: CAWSAPGHSSYEQYF; cdr3_nt: TGTGCCTGGAGTGCCCCGGGACACAGCTCCTACGAGCAGTACTTC
j_call: TRBJ1-1; clone_size: few; d_call: -; v_call: TRBV29-1; cdr3_aa: CSVEDLKNTEAFF; cdr3_nt: TGCAGCGTTGAAGATCTTAAGAACACTGAAGCTTTCTTT
j_call: TRBJ1-1; clone_size: -; d_call: TRBD1; v_call: TRBV2; cdr3_aa: CASLRTGDTEAFF; cdr3_nt: TGTGCCAGCCTCAGGACAGGAGACACTGAAGCTTTCTTT
j_call: TRBJ1-6; clone_size: -; d_call: -; v_call: TRBV6-5; cdr3_aa: CASSYGRENSPLHF; cdr3_nt: TGTGCCAGCAGTTACGGCCGTGAGAATTCACCCCTCCACTTT
j_call: TRBJ1-4; clone_size: -; d_call: -; v_call: TRBV7-9; cdr3_aa: CASSLVVTGIGEKLFF; cdr3_nt: TGTGCCAGCAGCTTAGTAGTGACGGGGATCGGTGAAAAACTGTTTTTT
j_call: TRBJ1-4; clone_size: -; d_call: -; v_call: TRBV5-6; cdr3_aa: CASSLGGRREKLFF; cdr3_nt: TGTGCCAGCAGCTTAGGGGGGCGTAGGGAAAAACTGTTTTTT
j_call: TRBJ2-1; clone_size: -; d_call: TRBD2; v_call: TRBV6-5; cdr3_aa: CAEAGGAYNEQFF; cdr3_nt: TGTGCCGAGGCGGGGGGGGCCTACAATGAGCAGTTCTTC
j_call: TRBJ2-1; clone_size: few; d_call: -; v_call: TRBV3-1/TRBV3-2; cdr3_aa: CASSQGGQGYNEQFF; cdr3_nt: TGTGCCAGCAGCCAAGGCGGCCAGGGGTACAATGAGCAGTTCTTC
j_call: TRBJ1-1; clone_size: -; d_call: -; v_call: TRBV19; cdr3_aa: CASKGYPVNTEAFF; cdr3_nt: TGTGCCAGTAAGGGGTACCCAGTCAACACTGAAGCTTTCTTT
j_call: TRBJ2-7; clone_size: -; d_call: TRBD1; v_call: TRBV4-1; cdr3_aa: CASSQEPGQGPYEQYF; cdr3_nt: TGCGCCAGCAGCCAAGAACCGGGACAGGGGCCCTACGAGCAGTACTTC
j_call: TRBJ1-4; clone_size: -; d_call: TRBD1; v_call: TRBV9; cdr3_aa: CASSSSNRGEEKLFF; cdr3_nt: TGTGCCAGCAGCTCGTCAAACAGGGGTGAGGAAAAACTGTTTTTT
j_call: TRBJ1-1; clone_size: once; d_call: -; v_call: TRBV25-1; cdr3_aa: CASSGALNTEAFF; cdr3_nt: TGTGCCAGCAGTGGAGCGCTCAACACTGAAGCTTTCTTT
j_call: TRBJ1-4; clone_size: -; d_call: -; v_call: TRBV10-3; cdr3_aa: CVSHGNQAGEKLFF; cdr3_nt: TGTGTTTCTCACGGCAACCAGGCTGGTGAAAAACTGTTTTTT
j_call: TRBJ2-7; clone_size: -; d_call: TRBD1; v_call: TRBV18; cdr3_aa: CASSRDRSYEQYF; cdr3_nt: TGTGCCAGCTCACGGGACAGGTCCTACGAGCAGTACTTC
j_call: TRBJ2-6; clone_size: -; d_call: TRBD1; v_call: TRBV27; cdr3_aa: CASSGRTGTGANVLTF; cdr3_nt: TGTGCCAGCAGTGGGCGGACAGGGACTGGGGCCAACGTCCTGACTTTC
j_call: TRBJ2-1; clone_size: -; d_call: -; v_call: TRBV7-2; cdr3_aa: CASSLGQRASYNEQFF; cdr3_nt: TGTGCCAGCAGCCTGGGCCAAAGGGCCTCCTACAATGAGCAGTTCTTC
j_call: TRBJ1-1; clone_size: -; d_call: -; v_call: TRBV20-1; cdr3_aa: CSASAGTQNTEAFF; cdr3_nt: TGCAGTGCTAGTGCGGGGACACAGAACACTGAAGCTTTCTTT
j_call: TRBJ2-1; clone_size: few; d_call: -; v_call: TRBV7-6; cdr3_aa: CASSLAGRYNEQFF; cdr3_nt: TGTGCCAGCAGCTTAGCGGGCCGCTACAATGAGCAGTTCTTC
j_call: TRBJ2-1; clone_size: -; d_call: TRBD2; v_call: TRBV3-1/TRBV3-2; cdr3_aa: CASSQRAGDGSNEQFF; cdr3_nt: TGTGCCAGCAGCCAGAGGGCGGGAGATGGGAGTAATGAGCAGTTCTTC
j_call: TRBJ2-7; clone_size: -; d_call: TRBD1; v_call: TRBV29-1; cdr3_aa: CSVRTGVYEQYF; cdr3_nt: TGCAGCGTCCGGACAGGGGTGTACGAGCAGTACTTC
j_call: TRBJ2-2; clone_size: -; d_call: -; v_call: TRBV14; cdr3_aa: CASSHLGVSNTGELFF; cdr3_nt: TGTGCCAGCAGCCATCTCGGGGTCTCGAACACCGGGGAGCTGTTTTTT
j_call: TRBJ1-3; clone_size: -; d_call: -; v_call: TRBV5-1; cdr3_aa: CASSLARQKSGNTIYF; cdr3_nt: TGCGCCAGCAGCTTGGCCCGCCAGAAATCTGGAAACACCATATATTTT
j_call: TRBJ2-7; clone_size: -; d_call: -; v_call: TRBV2; cdr3_aa: CASNAGYEQYF; cdr3_nt: TGTGCCAGCAATGCGGGTTACGAGCAGTACTTC
j_call: TRBJ1-4; clone_size: -; d_call: -; v_call: TRBV6-5; cdr3_aa: CASVMRANEKLFF; cdr3_nt: TGTGCCAGCGTCATGCGTGCTAATGAAAAACTGTTTTTT
j_call: TRBJ1-6; clone_size: -; d_call: -; v_call: TRBV7-3; cdr3_aa: CASSLMGGGDSPLHF; cdr3_nt: TGTGCCAGCAGCTTAATGGGCGGGGGCGATTCACCCCTCCACTTT
j_call: TRBJ1-1; clone_size: -; d_call: TRBD1; v_call: TRBV30; cdr3_aa: CAYTTGGLTEAFF; cdr3_nt: TGTGCCTACACGACAGGGGGCCTCACTGAAGCTTTCTTT
j_call: TRBJ1-2; clone_size: -; d_call: TRBD1; v_call: TRBV6-4; cdr3_aa: CASSDDRGYGYTF; cdr3_nt: TGTGCCAGCAGTGACGACAGGGGGTATGGCTACACCTTC
j_call: TRBJ2-1; clone_size: -; d_call: -; v_call: TRBV7-2; cdr3_aa: CASSSQGGSWNEQFF; cdr3_nt: TGTGCCAGCAGCTCACAAGGGGGGTCTTGGAATGAGCAGTTCTTC
j_call: TRBJ1-3; clone_size: -; d_call: -; v_call: TRBV4-1; cdr3_aa: CASSQVGGPHSGNTIYF; cdr3_nt: TGCGCCAGCAGCCAAGTGGGGGGCCCGCACTCTGGAAACACCATATATTTT
j_call: TRBJ1-1; clone_size: -; d_call: -; v_call: TRBV29-1; cdr3_aa: CSVVGGAVEAFF; cdr3_nt: TGCAGCGTTGTCGGTGGGGCAGTTGAAGCTTTCTTT
j_call: TRBJ1-2; clone_size: -; d_call: TRBD1; v_call: TRBV5-1; cdr3_aa: CASSLGTGDYGYTF; cdr3_nt: TGCGCCAGCAGCTTGGGGACAGGGGACTATGGCTACACCTTC
j_call: TRBJ2-1; clone_size: -; d_call: TRBD2; v_call: TRBV11-3; cdr3_aa: CASSHATAGGSYNEQFF; cdr3_nt: TGTGCCAGCAGCCACGCAACAGCGGGAGGCTCCTACAATGAGCAGTTCTTC
j_call: TRBJ2-7; clone_size: -; d_call: TRBD2; v_call: TRBV30; cdr3_aa: CAWSRSGGQAYEQYF; cdr3_nt: TGTGCCTGGAGTCGGTCGGGAGGCCAAGCCTACGAGCAGTACTTC
j_call: TRBJ1-5; clone_size: -; d_call: -; v_call: TRBV5-4; cdr3_aa: CASSLPDQPQHF; cdr3_nt: TGTGCCAGCAGCTTACCGGATCAGCCCCAGCATTTT
j_call: TRBJ1-6; clone_size: -; d_call: -; v_call: TRBV28; cdr3_aa: CASSLEAVNSPLHF; cdr3_nt: TGTGCCAGCAGTTTAGAGGCAGTAAATTCACCCCTCCACTTT
j_call: TRBJ2-3; clone_size: -; d_call: TRBD2; v_call: TRBV5-4; cdr3_aa: CASSLRAGEADTQYF; cdr3_nt: TGTGCCAGCAGCTTGAGAGCGGGAGAGGCAGATACGCAGTATTTT
j_call: TRBJ1-2; clone_size: -; d_call: TRBD1; v_call: TRBV7-2; cdr3_aa: CASSFRGLDNYGYTF; cdr3_nt: TGTGCCAGCAGCTTCAGGGGGCTTGATAACTATGGCTACACCTTC
j_call: TRBJ2-3; clone_size: -; d_call: -; v_call: TRBV24-1; cdr3_aa: CATSDLGGTGKTDTQYF; cdr3_nt: TGTGCCACCAGTGATTTGGGTGGTACAGGGAAAACAGATACGCAGTATTTT
j_call: TRBJ2-1; clone_size: -; d_call: -; v_call: TRBV10-1; cdr3_aa: CASSDRGRWDNEQFF; cdr3_nt: TGCGCCAGCAGTGATAGGGGACGGTGGGACAATGAGCAGTTCTTC
j_call: TRBJ1-2; clone_size: -; d_call: TRBD1; v_call: TRBV7-9; cdr3_aa: CASSLGQGSYGYTF; cdr3_nt: TGTGCCAGCAGCTTGGGACAGGGCTCCTATGGCTACACCTTC
j_call: TRBJ2-3; clone_size: -; d_call: -; v_call: TRBV14; cdr3_aa: CASSQVRDTQYF; cdr3_nt: TGTGCCAGCAGCCAAGTGAGGGATACGCAGTATTTT
j_call: TRBJ2-4; clone_size: -; d_call: -; v_call: TRBV5-4; cdr3_aa: CASSFPGRTIQYF; cdr3_nt: TGTGCCAGCAGCTTCCCAGGACGAACGATTCAGTACTTC
j_call: TRBJ1-1; clone_size: -; d_call: -; v_call: TRBV19; cdr3_aa: CATATTPNTEAFF; cdr3_nt: TGTGCCACCGCCACGACACCGAACACTGAAGCTTTCTTT
j_call: TRBJ1-6; clone_size: once; d_call: -; v_call: TRBV6-2/TRBV6-3; cdr3_aa: CASSFTFSYNSPLHF; cdr3_nt: TGTGCCAGCAGCTTTACGTTCTCCTATAATTCACCCCTCCACTTT
j_call: TRBJ1-1; clone_size: -; d_call: TRBD1; v_call: TRBV5-1; cdr3_aa: CASSQRGTVREAFF; cdr3_nt: TGCGCCAGCAGCCAAAGGGGGACAGTAAGAGAAGCTTTCTTT
j_call: TRBJ1-3; clone_size: -; d_call: -; v_call: TRBV30; cdr3_aa: CAWSPLGTPGDTIYF; cdr3_nt: TGTGCCTGGAGTCCACTTGGCACCCCAGGGGACACCATATATTTT
j_call: TRBJ1-2; clone_size: -; d_call: -; v_call: TRBV28; cdr3_aa: CASSRMRGEAGYTF; cdr3_nt: TGTGCCAGCAGTCGGATGAGAGGGGAGGCTGGCTACACCTTC
j_call: TRBJ1-2; clone_size: -; d_call: -; v_call: TRBV28; cdr3_aa: CASSTVGGYTF; cdr3_nt: TGTGCCAGCTCGACCGTGGGTGGCTACACCTTC
j_call: TRBJ1-5; clone_size: -; d_call: TRBD1; v_call: TRBV28; cdr3_aa: CASSLRGLGQPQHF; cdr3_nt: TGTGCCAGCAGTTTAAGGGGGCTCGGTCAGCCCCAGCATTTT
j_call: TRBJ2-3; clone_size: -; d_call: -; v_call: TRBV7-7; cdr3_aa: CASRFTPGPSTDTQYF; cdr3_nt: TGTGCCAGCAGATTTACCCCGGGACCTAGCACAGATACGCAGTATTTT
j_call: TRBJ1-5; clone_size: -; d_call: -; v_call: TRBV19; cdr3_aa: CASTKGRDTNQPQHF; cdr3_nt: TGTGCCAGTACTAAGGGCCGAGACACCAATCAGCCCCAGCATTTT
j_call: TRBJ1-5; clone_size: -; d_call: -; v_call: TRBV7-6; cdr3_aa: CASSLDGGVGSNQPQHF; cdr3_nt: TGTGCCAGCAGCTTAGATGGGGGGGTTGGGAGCAATCAGCCCCAGCATTTT
j_call: TRBJ1-1; clone_size: -; d_call: TRBD1; v_call: TRBV12-5; cdr3_aa: CASGFFLDREVESTEAFF; cdr3_nt: TGTGCTAGTGGTTTCTTCTTGGACAGGGAAGTGGAGAGCACTGAAGCTTTCTTT
j_call: TRBJ1-3; clone_size: -; d_call: TRBD1; v_call: TRBV10-3; cdr3_aa: CAIRGTDSGNTIYF; cdr3_nt: TGTGCCATCAGGGGGACAGACTCTGGAAACACCATATATTTT